Listed below are T cell receptor beta chains from one sample, sequenced in a study of T cells expressing NK-cell markers. TCRdb reprocessed the 5' RACE reads, keeping one entry per CDR3 protein, no DNA. The sample has over 150,000 distinct CDR3 sequences. Sequencing used blood T cells: a sorted CD56 or NKG2C T cell subset, CD4+ or CD8+ T cells, or bulk PBMC T cells (not recorded which). These receptors came from a woman between 45 and 65 years old in good health. Both conserved end residues are part of each CDR3. Each record gives: J gene, V gene, CDR3 protein.

J gene: TRBJ2-1
V gene: TRBV15
CDR3 protein: CATKESGSYNEQFF

J gene: TRBJ2-7
V gene: TRBV11-2
CDR3 protein: CASSFGTGNEQYF

J gene: TRBJ2-2
V gene: TRBV12-3/TRBV12-4
CDR3 protein: CASSALAGETGELFF

J gene: TRBJ2-3
V gene: TRBV6-4
CDR3 protein: CASSDSLAGGPTDTQYF

J gene: TRBJ1-1
V gene: TRBV29-1
CDR3 protein: CSVEEGARAEAFF

J gene: TRBJ1-1
V gene: TRBV25-1
CDR3 protein: CASSAGARTEAFF

J gene: TRBJ2-7
V gene: TRBV12-3/TRBV12-4
CDR3 protein: CASSLTGQGALYEQYF

J gene: TRBJ2-2
V gene: TRBV9
CDR3 protein: CASSVVGGYGELFF

J gene: TRBJ2-7
V gene: TRBV11-2
CDR3 protein: CASSLLEGGLYEQYF

J gene: TRBJ2-7
V gene: TRBV2
CDR3 protein: CASSAASYEQYF

J gene: TRBJ2-5
V gene: TRBV7-9
CDR3 protein: CASSLTGTDETQYF

J gene: TRBJ2-1
V gene: TRBV2
CDR3 protein: CASNGYRGQKTNEQFF

J gene: TRBJ1-1
V gene: TRBV7-9
CDR3 protein: CASSLEGANTEAFF

J gene: TRBJ2-2
V gene: TRBV10-3
CDR3 protein: CAIRGEERSNTGELFF

J gene: TRBJ2-4
V gene: TRBV6-2/TRBV6-3
CDR3 protein: CASSGLFHIQYF

J gene: TRBJ2-1
V gene: TRBV11-2
CDR3 protein: CASSPDRGREQFF

J gene: TRBJ2-3
V gene: TRBV12-3/TRBV12-4
CDR3 protein: CASRPVGLAEDTQYF

J gene: TRBJ2-7
V gene: TRBV2
CDR3 protein: CASSDRAAYYEQYF

J gene: TRBJ2-7
V gene: TRBV20-1
CDR3 protein: CSARSPGQDYEQYF

J gene: TRBJ2-1
V gene: TRBV27
CDR3 protein: CASSLRLAINEQFF

J gene: TRBJ2-5
V gene: TRBV7-8
CDR3 protein: CASSSWTSGRRETQYF

J gene: TRBJ2-7
V gene: TRBV29-1
CDR3 protein: CSEFRTSGRDEQYF

J gene: TRBJ2-1
V gene: TRBV12-3/TRBV12-4
CDR3 protein: CASSFTWSSYNEQFF

J gene: TRBJ1-1
V gene: TRBV29-1
CDR3 protein: CSVEVPGGTEAFF

J gene: TRBJ2-7
V gene: TRBV27
CDR3 protein: CASSLQQGSMEQYF

J gene: TRBJ2-7
V gene: TRBV27
CDR3 protein: CASRVTGSPCQQYF

J gene: TRBJ1-5
V gene: TRBV12-3/TRBV12-4
CDR3 protein: CATSVGSGHQPQHF

J gene: TRBJ2-3
V gene: TRBV15
CDR3 protein: CATSRDSRDTDTQYF

J gene: TRBJ2-1
V gene: TRBV4-1
CDR3 protein: CASSQGTSRVDEQFF